This is a list of T cell receptor beta chains from one sample in a study of tumor and adjacent non-tumor tissue in lung cancer. In TCRdb, the multiplex PCR reads were re-called with MiXCR into one record per CDR3 protein. The sample consists of about 110,000 distinct CDR3 sequences, 60% to 70% of them appearing once. Source material: distant non-tumor lung tissue. The origin of the receptors is a man aged 55 to 70 with non-small cell lung cancer. The CDR3 runs from the conserved cysteine through the conserved F or W. The order of the fields is clone size, J gene, D gene, V gene, CDR3 DNA, CDR3 protein. D genes are given only for firm matches. Expanded clones get a size class; other rows say once, few or many, or leave the size out.

>-|TRBJ1-1|-|TRBV5-1
TGCACCAGCAGCCTGGGGCAGGGAGCCCAGGAAGCTTTCTTT
CTSSLGQGAQEAFF
>many|TRBJ2-1|TRBD2|TRBV30
TGTGCCTGGACTAGCGGGAGTAATGAGCAGTTCTTC
CAWTSGSNEQFF
>-|TRBJ2-3|-|TRBV11-2
TGTGCCAGCAGCTTTGGGTCCGGAGATACGCAGTATTTT
CASSFGSGDTQYF
>many|TRBJ2-1|TRBD2|TRBV30
TGTGCCTGTAAACCGGGACTAGCGTGGTCCTACAATGAGCAGTTCTTC
CACKPGLAWSYNEQFF
>once|TRBJ1-6|-|TRBV6-1
TGTGCGAGCAGTGACGAGCGGGTGTACTCACCCCTCCACTTT
CASSDERVYSPLHF
>-|TRBJ2-7|TRBD1|TRBV4-1
TGCGACAGCAGCCAAGTCGGGACAGTTCACAAGCTGTACTTC
CDSSQVGTVHKLYF
>-|TRBJ1-1|TRBD1|TRBV6-6
TGTGCCAGCAACTTTAACAGGGGGAACACTGAAGCCTTCTTT
CASNFNRGNTEAFF
>many|TRBJ2-3|-|TRBV5-6
TGTGCCAGCAGAGATCAGGGTGCAGATACGCAGTATTTT
CASRDQGADTQYF
>many|TRBJ2-5|-|TRBV6-2/TRBV6-3
TGTGCCAGCAGTTACGGCCATCGAGAGACCCAGTACTTC
CASSYGHRETQYF
>-|TRBJ2-1|TRBD2|TRBV5-4
TGTGCTAGCAGCTCAGGGACTAGCAGAAACAATGTGCAGTTCTTC
CASSSGTSRNNVQFF
>-|TRBJ1-2|-|TRBV12-3/TRBV12-4
TGTGCCAGCGGTTCGGTGAACTATGGCTACACCTTC
CASGSVNYGYTF
>-|TRBJ1-5|TRBD1|TRBV6-6
TGTGCCAGGAGTTACGCCGACAGGGGAAGCCAGCCCCAGCAGTTT
CARSYADRGSQPQQF
>-|TRBJ2-7|TRBD1|TRBV5-1
TGTGCCAGCAGCTTGGGACAGGCCGCGAACTATTACTACGAGCAGTACTTC
CASSLGQAANYYYEQYF
>-|TRBJ2-2|-|TRBV5-1
TGCGCCAGCAGCGCCACCCAGGTTACCGGGGAGCTGTTTTTT
CASSATQVTGELFF
>-|TRBJ2-1|-|TRBV20-1
TGCAGTGCTAGTGGGCTTCGCGACGAGTACAATGAGCAGTTTTTC
CSASGLRDEYNEQFF
>-|TRBJ2-3|-|TRBV6-6
TGTGCCAGCAGTTACCGGGGGGACAGTTTCTGCACAGATACGCAGTATTTT
CASSYRGDSFCTDTQYF
>-|TRBJ2-2|-|TRBV7-9
-
CASSLPSRDRLGSCFF
>-|TRBJ1-1|-|TRBV4-1
TGCGCCAGCAGCCAAGTCGCAGGAGTGGACACTGAAGCTTTCTTT
CASSQVAGVDTEAFF
>many|TRBJ1-5|-|TRBV19
TGTGCCAGTAGTGCAGGGTCAATAGTGAGCAATCAGCCCCAGCATTTT
CASSAGSIVSNQPQHF
>few|TRBJ2-7|-|TRBV15
TGTGCCACCAGCAGAGATTTGGTCACCTACGAGCAGTACTTC
CATSRDLVTYEQYF
>-|TRBJ2-2|-|TRBV4-3
TGCGCCAGAAGCCAAAATGGGGGGCGGCAAACCGGGGAGCTGTTTTTT
CARSQNGGRQTGELFF
>many|TRBJ1-6|TRBD1|TRBV12-3/TRBV12-4
TGTGCCAGCAGGGCACAGGGGGCTTCCTATAATTCACCCCTCCACTTT
CASRAQGASYNSPLHF
>many|TRBJ1-2|-|TRBV7-9
TGTGCCAGCAGCGCCGGGACACGTTATGGCTACACCTTC
CASSAGTRYGYTF
>once|TRBJ2-2|-|TRBV18
TGTGCCAGCTCGGGCGGGGAGCTGTTTTTT
CASSGGELFF
>-|TRBJ2-1|-|TRBV29-1
TGCAGCGTTGAAAAAAATCCAGCTGGAGTGGTCAATGAGCAGTTCTTC
CSVEKNPAGVVNEQFF
>-|TRBJ1-5|-|TRBV11-2
TGTGCCAGCAGCTTGATTGCGCATAAACTAGCAATCAGCCAGCATTTT
CASSLIAHKLAISQHF
>-|TRBJ1-5|TRBD1|TRBV7-8
TGTGCCAGCAGCACGGGACAGAACAATCAGTCCCAGCATTTT
CASSTGQNNQSQHF
>few|TRBJ1-2|-|TRBV11-2
TGTGCCAGCAGCAAGAGCCGGGACGGAACCTATGGCTACACCTTC
CASSKSRDGTYGYTF